Described below is a single T cell receptor beta chain sequence and its context. The antigen is unknown. The data derive from a study of T cells in Graves' hyperthyroidism and ophthalmopathy. General study findings and limits: Ophthalmopathy cases were set apart from stable hyperthyroidism by a 13 V-J model.

From RNA transcripts, TCR beta CDR3 regions were amplified. First-round RT-PCR targeting the TCR CDR3 was performed with the HTBI primer set. MiXCR was run by TCRdb on the multiplex PCR reads, yielding one entry per CDR3 protein. The sample yields some 720,000 distinct CDR3 sequences, roughly 15% seen once. The germline gives CDR1 LGHDT, CDR2 YNNKEL (reference sequence). This CDR3 spans 17 amino acids. V lost 5 bases, J lost 3 bases, and 14 bases stayed unmatched. The specimen was blood. The rearrangement uses TRBV3-1 and TRBJ2-7, with 9 bases aligning to TRBD2. The TCR was taken from a man in his late teens or twenties with Graves' hyperthyroidism. Here the CDR3 reads CASSGDGSAGGNYEQYF. CDR3 DNA sequence: TGTGCCAGCAGCGGAGACGGATCAGCGGGGGGAAACTACGAGCAGTACTTC.